Shown below are 23 T cell receptor beta chains from a single sample sequenced in a study of T cells after yellow fever vaccination. TCRdb independently ran MiXCR on the 5' RACE reads; one entry per CDR3 protein. In the table there are approximately 300,000 distinct CDR3 sequences, 6.8% of which are singletons. The material sequenced was PBMCs, taken about 49 days after the first yellow fever vaccination. The receptor set was obtained from a man younger than 35 who received the YFV17D yellow fever vaccine.

This clonotype has ten or more counts. The chain carries TRBV7-6 and TRBJ2-5, with TRBD1 as a possible D gene (5 bases). The CDR3 is made up of 14 amino acids. Germline V gene data show CDR1 as SGHVS and CDR2 as FNYEAQ. Trimming left V 1 base short and J 7 bases short, with 13 bases between. The CDR3 spells CASSLDGALGTQYF. The CDR3 nucleotides are TGTGCCAGCAGCTTAGATGGGGCTTTGGGGACCCAGTACTTC.

This clonotype was observed many times. The rearrangement uses TRBV7-2 and TRBJ2-1; TRBD2 matches at 7 bases. This CDR3 region has 17 residues. Germline V gene sequence: CDR1 SGHTA, CDR2 FQGNSA. J gave up 3 bases and V 5 bases, and 13 bases lay outside the gene matches. The CDR3 DNA sequence: TGTGCCAGCAGCGATAGGGGTAGGGGACTATACTACAATGAGCAGTTCTTC. Residues: CASSDRGRGLYYNEQFF.

This chain links TRBV7-9 with TRBJ2-1; a weak D match, TRBD2 (5 bases). Between the trimmed V and J ends, which lost 2 bases and 9 bases, there was a span of 14 bases. There are 14 residues in the CDR3. Looked up from germline, CDR1 is SEHNR and CDR2 is FQNEAQ (reference sequence). CDR3 DNA sequence: TGTGCCAGCAGCTTATTTCGGGTAGAGGGTGAGCAGTTCTTC. Protein product: CASSLFRVEGEQFF.

The chain carries TRBV29-1 and TRBJ2-7; 8 bases are shared with TRBD2. CDR3 length: 16 amino acids. Germline CDR1 reads SQVTM; CDR2 reads ANQGSEA. After removal of 5 bases from V and 2 bases from J, the junction contained 14 bases not matched to a gene. CDR3 protein: CSVMAGGFSGAYEQYF. The CDR3 DNA reads as TGCAGCGTTATGGCGGGGGGCTTCTCTGGAGCCTACGAGCAGTACTTC.

This clonotype turned up a few times. The rearrangement links TRBV5-4 to TRBJ2-2; TRBD1 matches at 10 bases. In germline, CDR1 is SGHNT, CDR2 YYREEE (reference sequence). This CDR3 is built from 15 residues. V lost 2 bases, J lost 7 bases, and 5 bases stayed unmatched. The CDR3 sequence: CASSLWTGGNGELFF. CDR3 coding DNA: TGTGCCAGCAGCTTATGGACAGGGGGAAACGGGGAGCTGTTTTTT. Looking up the rest from reference TRBV5-4 and TRBJ2-2 gives the full variable domain: ETGVTQSPTHLIKTRGQQVTLRCSSQSGHNTVSWYQQALGQGPQFIFQYYREEENGRGNFPPRFSGLQFPNYSSELNVNALELDDSALYLCASSLWTGGNGELFFGEGSRLTVL.

In its sample, this clonotype was seen a few times. V and J are TRBV9 and TRBJ2-7; 9 bases are shared with TRBD1. Trimming cost V 4 bases and J 1 base; bases outside gene matches: 6. CDR1 is SGDLS, CDR2 YYNGEE, per germline. The CDR3 runs to 15 residues. The CDR3 nucleotides read TGTGCCAGCAGCCCCCGGACAGGGGTGTCCTACGAGCAGTACTTC. It encodes CASSPRTGVSYEQYF.

The chain links TRBV10-3 to TRBJ1-3, with D tentatively TRBD1 (6 bases). Germline V gene lookup returns CDR1 ENHRY and CDR2 SYGVKD. V was cut by 0 bases and J by 0 bases, with 12 bases left in between. This CDR3 comprises 17 residues. The CDR3 sequence: CAISESAQGSSGNTIYF. CDR3 coding DNA: TGTGCCATCAGTGAGTCGGCTCAGGGGAGCTCTGGAAACACCATATATTTT.

V usage is TRBV10-1 and J usage is TRBJ2-3, with D unresolved. Trimming removed 3 bases at V and 4 bases at J, with 11 bases between. The CDR3 is 14 residues long. Germline assignment: CDR1 WNHNN and CDR2 SYGVQD (reference sequence). DNA for the CDR3: TGCGCCAGCAGTGAAGGTGGATACGCAGATACGCAGTATTTT. As protein: CASSEGGYADTQYF.

This clonotype was detected a few times. The V call is TRBV27, the J call TRBJ2-3; 8 bases match TRBD2. The ends lost 8 bases at V and 3 bases at J; junction bases unmatched: 13. Germline assignment: CDR1 MNHEY and CDR2 SMNVEV (reference sequence). The CDR3 length is 16 residues. The CDR3 region is CASWPRRRGVTDTQYF. As DNA, the CDR3 is TGTGCCAGCTGGCCCCGGAGGCGGGGGGTTACAGATACGCAGTATTTT.

This clonotype was found many times. The J gene is TRBJ1-1, the V gene TRBV7-9, with D hard to call. V lost 3 bases, J lost 2 bases, and 4 bases lay in between. Germline V lookup: CDR1 SEHNR, CDR2 FQNEAQ (reference sequence). The length of the CDR3 is 12 residues. The CDR3 DNA reads as TGTGCCAGCAGCTTCACTAACACTGAAGCTTTCTTT. It codes for CASSFTNTEAFF. Using reference TRBV7-9 and TRBJ1-1 for the parts outside the CDR3, the full variable domain is DTGVSQNPRHKITKRGQNVTFRCDPISEHNRLYWYRQTLGQGPEFLTYFQNEAQLEKSRLLSDRFSAERPKGSFSTLEIQRTEQGDSAMYLCASSFTNTEAFFGQGTRLTVV.

The chain has TRBV6-5 and TRBJ1-3; D remains unclear. Trimming shortened V by 6 bases and J by 0 bases, and 12 bases separated the two germline ends. CDR1 and CDR2 (germline): MNHEY, SVGAGI. The CDR3 spans 15 residues. The CDR3 here is CASSLTGASGNTIYF. The DNA for the CDR3 is TGTGCCAGCAGCTTGACTGGCGCCTCTGGAAACACCATATATTTT.

The chain links TRBV18 to TRBJ2-7; 8 positions agree with TRBD1. Germline V gene data show CDR1 as KGHSH and CDR2 as LQKENI. The CDR3 contains 16 residues. The junction had 11 bases not matched to a gene; V was cut back by 0 bases and J by 7 bases. In DNA, the CDR3 is TGTGCCAGCTCACCACCGCAGGGGGCAAGGGGTATAGAGCAGTACGTC. Protein sequence: CASSPPQGARGIEQYV.

The chain carries TRBV5-1 and TRBJ1-1, with 10 bases that match TRBD1. The V gene end was trimmed by 8 bases and the J gene end by 1 base; junction bases not matched to a gene: 8. CDR1 and CDR2 (germline): SGHRS, YFSETQ. The CDR3 spans 15 residues. The CDR3, as DNA: TGCGCCAGTACGGGACAGGGGCCTGGGAACACTGAAGCTTTCTTT. Protein sequence: CASTGQGPGNTEAFF.

The chain has TRBV28 and TRBJ1-1, with D perhaps matching TRBD1 (5 bases). Trimming shortened V by 1 base and J by 10 bases, and 22 bases separated the two germline ends. Germline V gene lookup returns CDR1 MDHEN and CDR2 SYDVKM. The CDR3 runs 16 residues. The CDR3 sequence: CASSLFLHGTGSRAFF. In DNA form, the CDR3 reads TGTGCCAGCAGTTTATTCTTACACGGAACAGGTTCCCGAGCTTTCTTT.

The V call is TRBV6-1, the J call TRBJ2-6, with D possibly being TRBD2 (6 bases). CDR3 size: 18 residues. Per germline, CDR1 MNHNS and CDR2 SASEGT. V lost 5 bases and J lost 0, with 17 bases in between. DNA for the CDR3: TGTGCCAGCAGTCCAGCCGGGGCGGGGTACTCTGGGGCCAACGTCCTGACTTTC. Protein product: CASSPAGAGYSGANVLTF.

This clonotype came up a few times. The V gene is TRBV4-1, the J gene TRBJ2-1; D may match TRBD1 or TRBD2 (5 bases each). V shed 4 bases and J shed 5 bases, with 9 bases lying between them. Per germline, CDR1 MGHRA and CDR2 YSYEKL. The CDR3 covers 13 residues. As DNA, the CDR3 is TGCGCCAGCAGCCCCCGGGGCAACAATGAGCAGTTCTTC. Residues: CASSPRGNNEQFF.

The chain recombines TRBV3-1 with TRBJ2-5, with no clear D. From germline, CDR1 is LGHDT and CDR2 YNNKEL (reference sequence). The CDR3 has 13 residues. V dropped 1 base and J dropped 12 bases, with 15 bases sitting between them. CDR3 nucleotide sequence: TGTGCCAGCAGCCAAGGACAACCCGGAGACAAGTACTTC. Its protein is CASSQGQPGDKYF.

This clonotype was counted many times. V usage is TRBV7-9 and J usage is TRBJ2-3; a weak D match, TRBD2 (5 bases). CDR1 and CDR2 (germline): SEHNR, FQNEAQ (reference sequence). Trimming took 4 bases from V and 1 from J, leaving 9 bases between them. The CDR3 length is 14 residues. The CDR3 reads CASSSLGGTDTQYF. The DNA for the CDR3 is TGTGCCAGCAGCTCCTTGGGAGGCACAGATACGCAGTATTTT.

V and J are TRBV4-2 and TRBJ2-5; 7 nucleotides line up with TRBD1. In germline, CDR1 is LGHNA, CDR2 YNFKEQ. With V trimmed by 8 bases and J by 5 bases, 11 bases remained unmatched. This CDR3 region has 14 residues. The CDR3 protein is CASAQGQRGETQYF. CDR3 DNA: TGTGCCAGCGCCCAGGGACAGAGGGGGGAGACCCAGTACTTC.

Here the CDR3 reads CASSVGTVTYNEQFF. The CDR3 DNA is TGTGCCAGCAGCGTAGGGACGGTAACCTACAATGAGCAGTTCTTC. V usage is TRBV9 and J usage is TRBJ2-1; the D is unclear. Germline assignment: CDR1 SGDLS and CDR2 YYNGEE. Trimming cost V 0 bases and J 2 bases, with 9 bases left between them. The length of the CDR3 is 15 residues.

V and J are TRBV29-1 and TRBJ2-2, with a tentative D call TRBD1 (6 bases). Trimming cost V 5 bases and J 3 bases, with 22 bases left between them. Per the germline V gene, CDR1 is SQVTM and CDR2 is ANQGSEA. The CDR3 consists of 17 residues. CDR3 sequence: CSVSRYRDNLYTGELFF. CDR3 nucleotides: TGCAGCGTTTCTCGGTATCGGGACAACCTATACACCGGGGAGCTGTTTTTT.

The rearrangement joins TRBV3-1 to TRBJ2-1; 11 bases fit TRBD1. The ends lost 5 bases at V and 7 bases at J; junction bases unmatched: 13. The germline V gene has CDR1 LGHDT and CDR2 YNNKEL (reference sequence). CDR3 length: 17 amino acids. The CDR3 region is CASSIREDRGLRNEQFF. DNA of the CDR3: TGTGCCAGCAGCATCCGAGAGGACAGGGGGCTCAGGAATGAGCAGTTCTTC.

This clonotype was observed a handful of times. This CDR3 reads CASSLAGLGNYGYTF. The CDR3 DNA reads TGCGCCAGCAGCTTGGCCGGGTTGGGTAACTATGGCTACACCTTC. The chain recombines TRBV5-1 with TRBJ1-2; no clear D. The CDR3 extends over 15 amino acids. Trimming stripped 0 bases from V and 1 base from J, with 10 bases between. Germline CDR1 SGHRS, CDR2 YFSETQ. Full variable domain (rest looked up from reference TRBV5-1 and TRBJ1-2): KAGVTQTPRYLIKTRGQQVTLSCSPISGHRSVSWYQQTPGQGLQFLFEYFSETQRNKGNFPGRFSGRQFSNSRSEMNVSTLELGDSALYLCASSLAGLGNYGYTFGSGTRLTVV.